What follows are 28 T cell receptor beta chains derived from one specimen sequenced in a study of cytomegalovirus exposure and HLA in healthy donors. PCR primers comprised 60 Vbeta and 13 Jbeta primers. The assay was immunoSEQ multiplex PCR, and TCRdb's table has in-frame clones only and misses some. Among 180,000 or so clones, 82% were seen once, and the ten largest hold roughly 1.4%. The sequencing input was PBMCs. These TCRs come from a man aged 40-50 years in good health and CMV-seronegative.

The DNA of the CDR3 is TGTGCCAGCAGCTCACAGGGGCACGAGCAGTACTTC. Its translation: CASSSQGHEQYF. The chain combines TRBV7-2 with TRBJ2-7, with 7 positions matching TRBD1. This CDR3 region has 12 residues. V trimming: 4 bases; J trimming: 5 bases; junction bases outside the gene matches: 2. Germline loops: CDR1 SGHTA, CDR2 FQGNSA.

The rearrangement links TRBV7-2 to TRBJ1-2; D perhaps matches TRBD1 (5 bases). Trimming stripped 5 bases from V and 2 bases from J, with 21 bases between. This CDR3 comprises 17 residues. Germline lookup yields CDR1 SGHTA and CDR2 FQGNSA. This chain's CDR3 is CASSPGLYSNSNYGYTF. DNA of the CDR3: TGTGCCAGCAGCCCGGGACTGTACTCTAATTCAAACTATGGCTACACCTTC.

This clone was seen once. The chain couples TRBV5-5 to TRBJ1-3; 8 bases align to TRBD1. The CDR3 runs to 15 residues. Trimming took 1 base from V and 4 from J; bases not matched to a gene: 4. Germline V lookup: CDR1 SGHKS, CDR2 YYEKEE (reference sequence). The DNA of the CDR3 is TGTGCCAGCAGCTTGAGGGCAGGGGGCGGAAACACCATATATTTT. It yields the protein CASSLRAGGGNTIYF.

This chain links TRBV7-9 with TRBJ2-3; 8 bases map to TRBD2. From germline, CDR1 is SEHNR and CDR2 FQNEAQ (reference sequence). After removal of 5 bases from V and 5 bases from J, the junction contained 21 bases not matched to a gene. CDR3 length equals 19 residues. The CDR3 DNA sequence: TGTGCCAGCAGCGCCGTACTAGGGCGGGGGGCCGGTCGTGGAGATACGCAGTATTTT. Its translation: CASSAVLGRGAGRGDTQYF.

The chain carries TRBV5-4 and TRBJ2-7; 11 bases are shared with TRBD2. CDR3 length: 16 amino acids. With 0 bases clipped from V and 2 bases from J, the junction kept 4 bases outside the gene matches. Germline V gene lookup returns CDR1 SGHNT and CDR2 YYREEE (reference sequence). The CDR3 nucleotides are TGTGCCAGCAGCTTGGGTCTAGCGGGGGGTACCTACGAGCAGTACTTC. It codes for CASSLGLAGGTYEQYF.

The chain carries TRBV4-1 and TRBJ2-3, with no clear D. Looked up from germline, CDR1 is MGHRA and CDR2 is YSYEKL. V was shortened by 3 bases and J by 0 bases, with 7 bases between the two germline ends. This CDR3 has 14 residues. CDR3 sequence reads: CASSHYGSTDTQYF. Here the CDR3 DNA reads TGCGCCAGCAGCCATTACGGGAGCACAGATACGCAGTATTTT.

The chain uses TRBV4-2 and TRBJ1-2, with D possibly matching TRBD1 (6 bases). The CDR3 runs to 13 residues. V lost 3 bases and J 8 bases, leaving 13 bases between the germline ends. CDR1 and CDR2 (germline): LGHNA, YNFKEQ. For the CDR3, the DNA is TGTGCCAGCAGCCAGGGGAGGGGGGGAGGCTACACCTTC. It translates to CASSQGRGGGYTF.

As DNA, the CDR3 is TGCAGCGTTGAAATCATTTGGACTAGCGGGAGAGATACGCAGTATTTT. This translates into CSVEIIWTSGRDTQYF. The rearrangement links TRBV29-1 to TRBJ2-3; TRBD2 aligns across 13 bases. CDR1 SQVTM and CDR2 ANQGSEA come from the germline V gene. This CDR3 contains 16 residues. The V gene end was trimmed by 2 bases and the J gene end by 5 bases; junction bases not matched to a gene: 7.

The V and J genes are TRBV4-3 and TRBJ2-1; 12 bases match TRBD2. With V trimmed by 1 base and J by 9 bases, 7 bases remained unmatched. This CDR3 contains 16 residues. Per germline, CDR1 LGHNA and CDR2 YSLEER. The CDR3 DNA is TGCGCCAGCAGCCAAGCCGCGACTAGCGGGAGTTCTGAGCAGTTCTTC. This encodes CASSQAATSGSSEQFF.

This clone was picked up a small number of times. V gene TRBV7-2 combines with J gene TRBJ2-5; TRBD2 might be the D (6 bases). Trimming took 2 bases from V and 4 from J, leaving 17 bases between them. Germline assignment: CDR1 SGHTA and CDR2 FQGNSA. This CDR3 spans 16 amino acids. As DNA, the CDR3 is TGTGCCAGCAGCTTAAATTCGGCGGGGTTGGTAGAGACCCAGTACTTC. Amino acid sequence: CASSLNSAGLVETQYF. The entire variable domain, with the rest obtained from reference TRBV7-2 and TRBJ2-5, is as follows: GAGVSQSPSNKVTEKGKDVELRCDPISGHTALYWYRQSLGQGLEFLIYFQGNSAPDKSGLPSDRFSAERTGGSVSTLTIQRTQQEDSAVYLCASSLNSAGLVETQYFGPGTRLLVL.

In DNA form, the CDR3 reads TGTGCCTGGAGGTGGATTAGCGGGCACTACGAGCAGTACTTC. Protein: CAWRWISGHYEQYF. This chain links TRBV30 with TRBJ2-7, with 7 bases fitting TRBD2. The junction had 8 bases not matched to a gene; V was cut back by 3 bases and J by 3 bases. CDR3 length: 14 residues. Germline V CDR1 and CDR2: GTSNPN, SVGIG (reference sequence).

With respect to this clone: Other DNA sequences in the same sample also yield this CDR3. The V call is TRBV7-2, the J call TRBJ2-5, with 7 bases fitting TRBD2. The V gene end was trimmed by 5 bases and the J gene end by 5 bases; junction bases not matched to a gene: 8. Germline-derived CDR1 and CDR2 are SGHTA and FQGNSA. The CDR3 consists of 14 residues. CDR3: CASSLAGVGETQYF. Written as DNA, the CDR3 is TGTGCCAGCAGCCTGGCGGGGGTAGGGGAGACCCAGTACTTC.

This clone was seen a handful of times. The chain employs TRBV27 and TRBJ2-1, with a tentative D call TRBD2 (5 bases). This CDR3 contains 11 residues. Germline assignment: CDR1 MNHEY and CDR2 SMNVEV (reference sequence). The germline V and J ends were trimmed by 5 bases and 8 bases, with 7 bases remaining between them. This CDR3 reads CASSLGDEQFF. CDR3 DNA sequence: TGTGCCAGCAGTCTCGGGGATGAGCAGTTCTTC.

With respect to this clone: Within the sample, other DNA sequences also encode this same CDR3. This CDR3 is CASSQGGLAGYSYNEQFF. The CDR3 nucleotides read TGTGCCAGCAGCCAAGGAGGACTAGCTGGCTACTCCTACAATGAGCAGTTCTTC. The rearrangement joins TRBV28 to TRBJ2-1, with TRBD2 identical over 8 bases. This CDR3 is 18 amino acids long. Germline CDR1 reads MDHEN; CDR2 reads SYDVKM. The V gene end was trimmed by 6 bases and the J gene end by 0 bases; junction bases not matched to a gene: 13.

This rearrangement joins TRBV7-2 to TRBJ2-7; 10 bases map to TRBD2. Trimming removed 6 bases from V and 9 bases from J; junction bases left unmatched: 14. The CDR3 sequence is 15 residues long. The germline CDR1 and CDR2 sequences are SGHTA and FQGNSA. DNA of the CDR3: TGTGCCAGCAGTACCGGACTAGCGGATATCTCGATGCAGTACTTC. Translation: CASSTGLADISMQYF.

The genes are TRBV28 and TRBJ1-1; weak D call: TRBD1 (6 bases). CDR1 MDHEN and CDR2 SYDVKM come from the germline V gene. The ends were cut back, 8 bases at V and 0 bases at J, with 25 bases in the middle. This CDR3 contains 18 residues. The CDR3, as DNA: TGTGCCAGCCTGGGGGTTGGGCAGGGGCGAAGAATGAACACTGAAGCTTTCTTT. This codes for CASLGVGQGRRMNTEAFF.

The V gene is TRBV9, the J gene TRBJ2-3; no clear D. The CDR3 is 11 amino acids. The V and J ends lost 4 bases and 14 bases respectively, with 14 bases between them. The germline V gene encodes CDR1 SGDLS and CDR2 YYNGEE. The CDR3 sequence: CASSNTDPRYF. The DNA of the CDR3 is TGTGCCAGCAGCAACACCGATCCCAGGTATTTT.

A note on this clone: The sample carries other DNA sequences with the same CDR3. The chain recombines TRBV18 with TRBJ2-7, with D hard to call. The CDR3 loop spans 13 amino acids. Germline values: CDR1 KGHSH, CDR2 LQKENI. With 0 bases removed from V and 3 bases from J, the gap between germline ends came to 6 bases. The CDR3 nucleotides are TGTGCCAGCTCACCACCTAGTGGCTACGAGCAGTACTTC. It is translated as CASSPPSGYEQYF.

The genes are TRBV7-3 and TRBJ2-3; TRBD1 is a possible D gene (7 bases). The CDR3 extends over 18 amino acids. V was clipped by 1 base and J by 5 bases, with 22 bases between them. Per germline, CDR1 SGHTA and CDR2 FQGTGA. CDR3 region: CASSLIGGGRTGGDTQYF. The CDR3 DNA sequence: TGTGCCAGCAGCTTAATCGGAGGGGGCAGGACAGGAGGAGATACGCAGTATTTT.

This rearrangement joins TRBV27 to TRBJ1-2; no clear D. The V gene lost 0 bases and the J gene lost 4 bases, with 9 bases spanning the gap. This CDR3 is 14 amino acids long. CDR1 MNHEY and CDR2 SMNVEV come from the germline V gene (reference sequence). The CDR3: CASSLSREAYGYTF. CDR3 in DNA: TGTGCCAGCAGTTTATCGAGGGAAGCCTATGGCTACACCTTC.

V usage is TRBV4-1 and J usage is TRBJ2-7; 7 bases map to TRBD1. The CDR3 has 18 amino acids. Germline V CDR1 and CDR2: MGHRA, YSYEKL. Trimming cost V 5 bases and J 0 bases; bases outside gene matches: 16. The CDR3 DNA is TGCGCCAGCAGCTCCAAGAATTGGGACAGAATACTCTCCTACGAGCAGTACTTC. Translation gives CASSSKNWDRILSYEQYF.

This chain uses TRBV30 with TRBJ2-2; 9 nucleotides agree with TRBD1. Germline V gene data show CDR1 as GTSNPN and CDR2 as SVGIG (reference sequence). V shed 0 bases, J shed 4 bases, and the junction held 3 bases outside the gene matches. The CDR3 length is 15 residues. This CDR3 is CAWSVRDRVTGELFF. CDR3 DNA: TGTGCCTGGAGTGTACGGGACAGGGTCACCGGGGAGCTGTTTTTT.

The V and J genes are TRBV5-1 and TRBJ1-3; a weak D match, TRBD1 (6 bases). Trimming pared 1 base from V and 2 bases from J, leaving 10 bases between. Germline V gene lookup returns CDR1 SGHRS and CDR2 YFSETQ. The CDR3 is made up of 15 amino acids. The CDR3 spells CASSLTTGTGNTIYF. In nucleotides, the CDR3 is TGCGCCAGCAGCTTGACGACAGGCACTGGAAACACCATATATTTT.

This clone was observed once. This chain connects TRBV29-1 to TRBJ2-7; 7 nucleotides line up with TRBD1. This CDR3 is built from 12 residues. With V trimmed by 6 bases and J by 2 bases, 4 bases remained unmatched. Germline V lookup: CDR1 SQVTM, CDR2 ANQGSEA. The CDR3 DNA sequence: TGCAGCGTCGCGACAGGGACCTACGAGCAGTACTTC. As protein: CSVATGTYEQYF.

This clone was recorded only once. The V gene is TRBV15, the J gene TRBJ2-2, with 8 bases identical to TRBD2. Trimming removed 11 bases from V and 6 bases from J; junction bases left unmatched: 11. This CDR3 has 14 residues. The germline gives CDR1 LNHNV, CDR2 YYDKDF (reference sequence). The CDR3: CAAAAGGNPGELFF. The CDR3 nucleotides are TGTGCCGCCGCCGCGGGGGGTAACCCCGGGGAGCTGTTTTTT.

The V call is TRBV30, the J call TRBJ1-2; 7 bases align to TRBD1. Germline CDR1 is GTSNPN and CDR2 is SVGIG (reference sequence). Losses at the gene ends were 1 base for V and 3 bases for J; bases not matched to a gene: 8. This CDR3 contains 15 residues. CDR3 protein: CAWSGQGQIYYGYTF. The CDR3 nucleotides are TGTGCCTGGAGTGGTCAGGGACAGATCTACTATGGCTACACCTTC.

J is TRBJ1-2 and V is TRBV18; TRBD1 matches 10 bases. The germline gives CDR1 KGHSH, CDR2 LQKENI. V lost 3 bases, J lost 8 bases, and 9 bases stayed unmatched. The CDR3 loop spans 15 amino acids. The chain's CDR3 is CASSPPTGGVDGYTF. In nucleotides, the CDR3 is TGTGCCAGCTCACCTCCGACAGGGGGCGTGGACGGCTACACCTTC.

This chain uses TRBV10-3 with TRBJ1-5; possibly TRBD1 for D (5 bases). The ends were cut back, 3 bases at V and 5 bases at J, with 14 bases in the middle. Looked up from germline, CDR1 is ENHRY and CDR2 is SYGVKD. CDR3 size: 15 residues. The CDR3 spells CAISDSSRGYQPQHF. The CDR3 DNA reads as TGTGCCATCAGTGACTCCTCGCGGGGGTATCAGCCCCAGCATTTT.